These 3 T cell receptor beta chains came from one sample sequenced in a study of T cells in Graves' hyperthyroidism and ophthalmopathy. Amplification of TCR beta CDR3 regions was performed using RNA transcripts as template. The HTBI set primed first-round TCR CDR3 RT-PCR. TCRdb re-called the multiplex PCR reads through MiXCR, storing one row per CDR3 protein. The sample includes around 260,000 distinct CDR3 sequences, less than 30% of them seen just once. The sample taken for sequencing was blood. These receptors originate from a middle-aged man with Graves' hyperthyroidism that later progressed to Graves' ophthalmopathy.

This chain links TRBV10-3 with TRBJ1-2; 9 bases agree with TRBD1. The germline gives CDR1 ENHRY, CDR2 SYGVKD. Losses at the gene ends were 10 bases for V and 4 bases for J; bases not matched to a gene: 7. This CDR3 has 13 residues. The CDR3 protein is CATTDRGTYGYTF. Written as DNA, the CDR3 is TGTGCCACCACGGACAGGGGTACCTATGGCTACACCTTC.

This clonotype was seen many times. The CDR3 nucleotides are TGTGCCAGCAGTCGACAGGGACTTACCACTGAAGCTTTCTTT. Translation: CASSRQGLTTEAFF. The chain links TRBV2 to TRBJ1-1, with 7 positions matching TRBD1. Germline V gene data show CDR1 as SNHLY and CDR2 as FYNNEI. The ends lost 5 bases at V and 4 bases at J; junction bases unmatched: 7. CDR3 length: 14 amino acids.

Here the CDR3 reads CASSLNRADTGELFF. The CDR3 DNA follows: TGTGCCAGCAGCTTAAACAGGGCGGACACCGGGGAGCTGTTTTTT. The chain is built from TRBV11-1 and TRBJ2-2; the D gene is possibly TRBD1 (6 bases). The V gene's germline CDR1 is SGHAT and CDR2 FQDESV (reference sequence). V dropped 2 bases and J dropped 3 bases, with 10 bases sitting between them. This CDR3 is built from 15 residues.